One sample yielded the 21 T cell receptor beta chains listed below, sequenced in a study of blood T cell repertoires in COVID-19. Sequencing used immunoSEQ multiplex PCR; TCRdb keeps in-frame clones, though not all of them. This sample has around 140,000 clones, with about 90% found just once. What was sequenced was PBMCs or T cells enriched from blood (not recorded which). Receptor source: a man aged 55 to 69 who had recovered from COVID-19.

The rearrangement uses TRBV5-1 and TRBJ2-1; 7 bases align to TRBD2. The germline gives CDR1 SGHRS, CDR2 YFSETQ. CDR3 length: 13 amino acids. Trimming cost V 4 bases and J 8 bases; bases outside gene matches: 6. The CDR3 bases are TGCGCCAGCAGCAGGGGACTACGCGATGAGCAGTTCTTC. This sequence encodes CASSRGLRDEQFF.

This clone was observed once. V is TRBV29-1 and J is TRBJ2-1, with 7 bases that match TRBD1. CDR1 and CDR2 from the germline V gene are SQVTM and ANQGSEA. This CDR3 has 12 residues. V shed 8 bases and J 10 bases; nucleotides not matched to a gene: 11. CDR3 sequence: CSQGDLLEEQFF. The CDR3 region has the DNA TGCAGCCAGGGGGATCTGCTCGAAGAGCAGTTCTTC.

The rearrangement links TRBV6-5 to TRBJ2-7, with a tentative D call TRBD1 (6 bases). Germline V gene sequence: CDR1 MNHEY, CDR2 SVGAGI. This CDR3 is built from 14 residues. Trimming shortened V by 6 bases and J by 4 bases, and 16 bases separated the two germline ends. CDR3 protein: CASSPTGTYYEQYF. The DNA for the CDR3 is TGTGCCAGCAGCCCAACCGGGACATATTACGAGCAGTACTTC.

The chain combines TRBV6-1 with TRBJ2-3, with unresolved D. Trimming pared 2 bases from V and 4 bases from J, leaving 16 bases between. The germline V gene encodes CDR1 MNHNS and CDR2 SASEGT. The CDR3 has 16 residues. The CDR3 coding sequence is TGTGCCAGCAGTGAATGGGCAAAGGCATCGGCAGATACGCAGTATTTT. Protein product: CASSEWAKASADTQYF.

As DNA, the CDR3 is TGTGCCAGTAGTATAGGACAGCCCGGGGAGCTGTTTTTT. It is translated as CASSIGQPGELFF. The gene calls are TRBV19 and TRBJ2-2; tentative D call: TRBD1 (5 bases). The CDR3 covers 13 residues. Trimming took 1 base from V and 6 from J, leaving 6 bases between them. From germline, CDR1 is LNHDA and CDR2 SQIVND (reference sequence).

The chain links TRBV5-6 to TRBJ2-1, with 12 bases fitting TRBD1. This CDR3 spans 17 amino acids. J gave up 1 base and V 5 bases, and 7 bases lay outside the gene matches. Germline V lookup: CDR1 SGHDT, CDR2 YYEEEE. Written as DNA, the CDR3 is TGTGCCAGCAGTCGGGACAGGGGGCGCTTGTCCTACAATGAGCAGTTCTTC. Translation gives CASSRDRGRLSYNEQFF.

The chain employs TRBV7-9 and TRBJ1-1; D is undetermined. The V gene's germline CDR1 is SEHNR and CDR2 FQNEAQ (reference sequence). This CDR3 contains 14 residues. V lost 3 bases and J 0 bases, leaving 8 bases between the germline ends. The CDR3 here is CASSFKPMNTEAFF. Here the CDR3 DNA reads TGTGCCAGCAGCTTTAAGCCCATGAACACTGAAGCTTTCTTT. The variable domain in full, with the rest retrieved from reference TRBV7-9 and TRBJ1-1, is DTGVSQNPRHKITKRGQNVTFRCDPISEHNRLYWYRQTLGQGPEFLTYFQNEAQLEKSRLLSDRFSAERPKGSFSTLEIQRTEQGDSAMYLCASSFKPMNTEAFFGQGTRLTVV.

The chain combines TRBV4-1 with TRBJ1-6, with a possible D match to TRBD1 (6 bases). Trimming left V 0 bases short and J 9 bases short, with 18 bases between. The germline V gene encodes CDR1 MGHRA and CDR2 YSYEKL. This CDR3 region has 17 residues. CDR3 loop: CASSQELTGSEISPLHF. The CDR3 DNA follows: TGCGCCAGCAGCCAAGAACTCACAGGGTCGGAAATTTCACCCCTCCACTTT.

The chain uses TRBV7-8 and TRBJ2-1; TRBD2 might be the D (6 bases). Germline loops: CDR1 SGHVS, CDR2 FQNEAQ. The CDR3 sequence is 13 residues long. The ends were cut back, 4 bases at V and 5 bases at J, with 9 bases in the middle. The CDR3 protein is CASSWERDNEQFF. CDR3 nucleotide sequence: TGTGCCAGCAGCTGGGAGCGGGACAATGAGCAGTTCTTC.

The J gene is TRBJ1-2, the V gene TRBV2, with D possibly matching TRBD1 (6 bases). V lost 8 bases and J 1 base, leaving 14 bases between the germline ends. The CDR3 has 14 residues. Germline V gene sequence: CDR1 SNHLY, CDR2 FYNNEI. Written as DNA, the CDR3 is TGTGCCAGCGAGGGGGTGGACAGTAACTATGGCTACACCTTC. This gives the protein CASEGVDSNYGYTF.

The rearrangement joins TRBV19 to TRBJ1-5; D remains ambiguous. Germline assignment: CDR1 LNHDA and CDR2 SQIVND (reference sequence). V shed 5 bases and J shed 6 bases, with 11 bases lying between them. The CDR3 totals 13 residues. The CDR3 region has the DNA TGTGCCAGTAGTCCCCCACCGGGTCAGCCCCAGCATTTT. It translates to CASSPPPGQPQHF.

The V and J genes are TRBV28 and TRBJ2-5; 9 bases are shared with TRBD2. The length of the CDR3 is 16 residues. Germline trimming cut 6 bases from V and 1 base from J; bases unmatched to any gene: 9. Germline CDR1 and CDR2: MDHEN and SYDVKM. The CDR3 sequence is CASSPGTSRFQETQYF. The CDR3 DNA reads TGTGCCAGCAGCCCCGGGACTAGCAGGTTCCAAGAGACCCAGTACTTC. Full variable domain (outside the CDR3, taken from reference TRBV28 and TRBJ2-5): DVKVTQSSRYLVKRTGEKVFLECVQDMDHENMFWYRQDPGLGLRLIYFSYDVKMKEKGDIPEGYSVSREKKERFSLILESASTNQTSMYLCASSPGTSRFQETQYFGPGTRLLVL.

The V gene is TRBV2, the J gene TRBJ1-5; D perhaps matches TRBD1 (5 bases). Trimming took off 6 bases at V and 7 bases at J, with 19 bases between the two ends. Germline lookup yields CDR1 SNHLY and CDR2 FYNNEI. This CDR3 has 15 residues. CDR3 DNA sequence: TGTGCCAGCAGCGGCCCCGGGGGGATGGACCAGCCCCAGCATTTT. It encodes CASSGPGGMDQPQHF.

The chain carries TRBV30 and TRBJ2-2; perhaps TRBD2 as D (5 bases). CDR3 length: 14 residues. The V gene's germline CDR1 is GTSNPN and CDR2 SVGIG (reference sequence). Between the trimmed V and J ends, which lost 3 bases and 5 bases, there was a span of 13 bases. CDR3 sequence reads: CAWRSGWSTGELFF. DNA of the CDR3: TGTGCCTGGAGAAGCGGCTGGTCAACCGGGGAGCTGTTTTTT.

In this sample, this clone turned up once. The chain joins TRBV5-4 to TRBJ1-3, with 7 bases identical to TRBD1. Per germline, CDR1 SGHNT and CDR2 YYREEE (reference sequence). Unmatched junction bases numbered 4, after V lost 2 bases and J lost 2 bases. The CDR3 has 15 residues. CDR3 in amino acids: CASSFDRAAGNTIYF. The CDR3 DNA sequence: TGTGCCAGCAGCTTCGACAGGGCGGCTGGAAACACCATATATTTT.

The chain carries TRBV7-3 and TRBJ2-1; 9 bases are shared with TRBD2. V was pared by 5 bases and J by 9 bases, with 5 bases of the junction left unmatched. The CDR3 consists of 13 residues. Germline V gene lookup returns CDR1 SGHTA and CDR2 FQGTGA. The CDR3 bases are TGTGCCAGCAGCCCGGTAGCGGGAGTTGAGCAGTTCTTC. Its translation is CASSPVAGVEQFF.

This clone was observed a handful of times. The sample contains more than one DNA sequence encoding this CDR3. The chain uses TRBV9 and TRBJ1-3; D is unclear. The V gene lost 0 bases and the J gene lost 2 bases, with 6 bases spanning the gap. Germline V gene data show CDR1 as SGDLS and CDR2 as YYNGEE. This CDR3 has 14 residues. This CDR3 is CASSVGGAGNTIYF. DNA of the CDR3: TGTGCCAGCAGCGTAGGCGGGGCTGGAAACACCATATATTTT.

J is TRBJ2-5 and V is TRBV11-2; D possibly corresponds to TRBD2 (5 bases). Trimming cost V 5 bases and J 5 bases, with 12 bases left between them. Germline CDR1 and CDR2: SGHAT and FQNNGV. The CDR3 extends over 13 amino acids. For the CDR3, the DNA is TGTGCCAGCAGCCTAGCCCCCGGGGAGACCCAGTACTTC. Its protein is CASSLAPGETQYF.

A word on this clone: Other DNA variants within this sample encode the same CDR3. CDR3 sequence (DNA): TGTGCCTGGAGTGTACTAGAGACCCAGTACTTC. As protein: CAWSVLETQYF. The V call is TRBV30, the J call TRBJ2-5; no reliable D call. Germline V CDR1 and CDR2: GTSNPN, SVGIG (reference sequence). Trimming shortened V by 0 bases and J by 4 bases, and 3 bases separated the two germline ends. This CDR3 has 11 residues. Looking up the rest from reference TRBV30 and TRBJ2-5 gives the full variable domain: SQTIHQWPATLVQPVGSPLSLECTVEGTSNPNLYWYRQAAGRGLQLLFYSVGIGQISSEVPQNLSASRPQDRQFILSSKKLLLSDSGFYLCAWSVLETQYFGPGTRLLVL.

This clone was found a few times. CDR3 in amino acids: CASSPRQGSTQPQHF. CDR3 DNA: TGTGCCAGCAGCCCAAGACAGGGGTCGACTCAGCCCCAGCATTTT. The chain has TRBV2 and TRBJ1-5; 8 bases are a match to TRBD1. The germline V gene encodes CDR1 SNHLY and CDR2 FYNNEI. Trimming removed 6 bases from V and 6 bases from J; junction bases left unmatched: 10. The CDR3 covers 15 residues.

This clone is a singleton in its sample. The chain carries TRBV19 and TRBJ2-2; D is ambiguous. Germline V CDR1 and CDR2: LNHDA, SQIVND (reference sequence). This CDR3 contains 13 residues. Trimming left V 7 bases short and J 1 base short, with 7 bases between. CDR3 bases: TGTGCCAGTAACAACAGGAACACCGGGGAGCTGTTTTTT. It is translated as CASNNRNTGELFF. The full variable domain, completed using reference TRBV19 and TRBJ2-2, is DGGITQSPKYLFRKEGQNVTLSCEQNLNHDAMYWYRQDPGQGLRLIYYSQIVNDFQKGDIAEGYSVSREKKESFPLTVTSAQKNPTAFYLCASNNRNTGELFFGEGSRLTVL.